Following are 21 T cell receptor delta chains from one sample sequenced in a study of γδ T cells in repeated Plasmodium falciparum infection. Flow sorting of PBMC yielded separate Vgamma9/Vdelta2+ and Vdelta2-negative gammadelta T cell populations for bulk repertoire analysis. TCRdb applied CATT to the multiplex PCR reads for clone calling. The sample lists about 51,000 delta-chain clones, approximately 2% occurring once. The sample taken for sequencing was gamma-delta T cells from blood. All receptors come from a pool of human donors (malaria-infected and uninfected, not separated).

Only a few counts were recorded for this clone. The protein recorded in TCRdb matches a much larger clone and deviates from this DNA's translation at residue 17, suggesting a read error; the protein here is obtained by translating the DNA. The rearrangement links TRDV1 to TRDJ1; 9 bases are shared with TRDD3. The J gene is not listed in TCRdb, so it was assigned here from a DNA match to germline. CDR1 and CDR2 (germline): TSWWSYY, QGS. The CDR3 loop spans 22 amino acids. V lost 4 bases and J lost 9; bases outside the gene matches: 33. In DNA, the CDR3 is TGTGCTCTTGGGGGCACACCCCCAGTACAAACCTTCCGTACTGGGGGAGACGTAGAACTCATCTTT. As protein: CALGGTPPVQTFRTGGDVELIF.

This clone has at least ten counts. This chain joins TRDV1 and TRDJ3, with TRDD3 matching over 13 bases. The CDR3 is made up of 22 amino acids. CDR1 and CDR2 (germline): TSWWSYY, QGS. V lost 2 bases, J lost 4 bases, and 14 bases stayed unmatched. For the CDR3, the DNA is TGTGCTCTTGGGGAAACACGGCCCTACTGGGGGATACGCGGGTGGGACACCCGACAGATGTTTTTC. It codes for CALGETRPYWGIRGWDTRQMFF.

With respect to this clone: This likely came from a read error, as a far larger clone is one base away. This sample also contains other DNA sequences that code for the same CDR3. The chain combines TRDV1 with TRDJ1; possibly TRDD3 for D (7 bases). The J gene, not given by TCRdb, was assigned here from a germline match of the nucleotide sequence. This CDR3 comprises 21 residues. Trimming removed 1 base from V and 4 bases from J, with 31 bases in between. Germline assignment: CDR1 TSWWSYY and CDR2 QGS. CDR3 sequence reads: CALGEPTLTPSYWGGGDKLIF. As DNA, the CDR3 is TGTGCTCTTGGGGAACCTACCCTTACTCCCTCCTACTGGGGAGGGGGCGATAAACTCATCTTT.

This clone is medium-sized within its sample. Distinct nucleotide sequences in the sample also encode this CDR3. The genes are TRDV1 and TRDJ1, with 9 bases matching TRDD3. CDR1 is TSWWSYY and CDR2 is QGS in the germline V gene. The ends lost 5 bases at V and 0 bases at J; junction bases unmatched: 34. This CDR3 comprises 25 residues. CDR3 bases: TGTGCTCTTGGGCGTCGTAGGCCTTTCCTAATGTTGGTTACTGGGGGACCGCTGTACACCGATAAACTCATCTTT. Residues: CALGRRRPFLMLVTGGPLYTDKLIF.

Comments on this clone: TCRdb pairs this DNA with a much larger clone's protein that differs at residue 13, likely a read error; the protein shown was translated from the DNA. This rearrangement joins TRDV3 to TRDJ1; 11 bases are a match to TRDD3. Assignment of the J gene here rests on matching the DNA to germline, because TCRdb gives none. Germline CDR1 reads TVYSNPD; CDR2 reads GDNSRS (reference sequence). The CDR3 contains 16 residues. The CDR3 sequence: CAFDLGGYGYTDELIF. The CDR3 region has the DNA TGTGCCTTTGACCTTGGGGGATACGGTTACACCGATGAACTCATCTTT.

This clone was counted at least ten times. The TCRdb protein comes from a much larger clone and disagrees with this DNA's translation at residue 11, likely due to a read error; the protein given here is derived from the DNA. The rearrangement uses TRDV1 and TRDJ1; perhaps TRDD2 as D (6 bases). CDR1 TSWWSYY and CDR2 QGS come from the germline V gene. V lost 3 bases and J lost 0, with 32 bases in between. CDR3 length equals 22 residues. CDR3 protein: CALGDAPSSLTHLIQYTDKLIF. CDR3 nucleotides: TGTGCTCTTGGGGACGCCCCTTCTTCCTTAACCCACCTGATCCAGTACACCGATAAACTCATCTTT.

On this clone: TCRdb assigns this DNA the protein of a much larger clone, which departs from its translation at residue 8; this likely reflects a read error, and the protein shown comes from translating the DNA. The V and J genes are TRDV1 and TRDJ1; the match to TRDD3 covers 11 bases. Here the J gene was assigned by germline matching of the DNA, as TCRdb has none. Trimming removed 4 bases from V and 0 bases from J; junction bases left unmatched: 22. This CDR3 contains 22 residues. Germline CDR1 is TSWWSYY and CDR2 is QGS. The CDR3 loop is CALGAGFPWGIRWFLYTDKLIF. The CDR3, as DNA: TGTGCTCTTGGGGCGGGCTTCCCTTGGGGGATACGCTGGTTTCTTTACACCGATAAACTCATCTTT.

Points on this clone: TCRdb lists the protein of a much larger clone for this DNA, which differs at residue 17, so this is likely a read error; the protein given here is translated from the DNA itself. V is TRDV1 and J is TRDJ1; 10 nucleotides agree with TRDD3. The J gene was missing in TCRdb and was found by matching the end of the DNA to germline. Germline V lookup: CDR1 TSWWSYY, CDR2 QGS. The junction had 29 bases not matched to a gene; V was cut back by 1 base and J by 0 bases. The CDR3 totals 25 residues. DNA of the CDR3: TGTGCTCTTGGGGAACCAACCCCTCGCCTACTCACACGTACTGGGGGATCTAGGTACACCGATAAACTCATCTTT. Protein product: CALGEPTPRLLTRTGGSRYTDKLIF.

This clone was counted only a few times. Translating this DNA gives a protein that differs at residue 13 from the TCRdb one, which belongs to a much larger clone; a read error is likely, and the protein shown is this translation. The gene calls are TRDV2 and TRDJ1; 12 bases agree with TRDD3. TCRdb gives no J gene; it was assigned here by matching the DNA to germline. Germline V lookup: CDR1 GEAIGNYY, CDR2 EKD. The J segment lost 0 bases and the V segment lost 1 base, leaving 17 bases of the junction unmatched. This CDR3 comprises 21 residues. CDR3 residues: CACDTLLLGDTDRDNTDKLIF. The CDR3 region has the DNA TGTGCCTGTGACACTCTTTTACTGGGGGATACTGACCGCGACAACACCGATAAACTCATCTTT.

A few counts support this clone. The protein TCRdb gives is from a much larger clone and does not agree with this DNA's translation at residue 3, likely a read error; the protein shown here comes from the DNA. The J gene is TRDJ1, the V gene TRDV2; D gene ambiguous. The J gene comes from matching the DNA to germline here; TCRdb lacks it. This CDR3 has 17 residues. Germline V lookup: CDR1 GEAIGNYY, CDR2 EKD. The CDR3 here is CASDTVASDPYTDKLIF. The CDR3 DNA is TGTGCCAGTGACACCGTCGCCAGTGACCCGTACACCGATAAACTCATCTTT.

In this sample, this clone turned up many times. The chain carries TRDV1 and TRDJ1; D possibly matches TRDD2 or TRDD3 (5 bases each). No J segment appears in TCRdb, so it was assigned here by matching the sequence to germline. V lost 5 bases, J lost 1 base, and 23 bases lay in between. This CDR3 region has 18 residues. Germline-derived CDR1 and CDR2 are TSWWSYY and QGS. The CDR3 loop is CALGTPYLAGLSTDKLIF. The CDR3 nucleotides are TGTGCTCTTGGGACGCCCTACTTAGCGGGATTATCCACCGATAAACTCATCTTT.

Points on this clone: For this DNA, TCRdb reports the protein of a much larger clone, which diverges at residue 16, most likely from a read error; the protein presented here is translated directly from the DNA. This chain joins TRDV2 and TRDJ1, with no clear D. The J gene was missing in TCRdb and was found by matching the end of the DNA to germline. Trimming stripped 0 bases from V and 0 bases from J, with 40 bases between. Germline loops: CDR1 GEAIGNYY, CDR2 EKD. This CDR3 contains 25 residues. The CDR3 bases are TGTGCCTGTGACACCGGGAGCTTAGGGTTTTGGGAACTAACGACTAGGGGCCCGTACACCGATAAACTCATCTTT. This encodes CACDTGSLGFWELTTRGPYTDKLIF.

Concerning this clone: TCRdb's protein, taken from a much larger clone, differs from this DNA's translation at residue 9, likely owing to a read error; the protein displayed comes from the DNA. The V gene is TRDV2, the J gene TRDJ1, with a tentative D call TRDD3 (6 bases). Here the J gene was assigned by germline matching of the DNA, as TCRdb has none. Germline V gives CDR1 GEAIGNYY, CDR2 EKD. This CDR3 comprises 17 residues. V was trimmed by 0 bases and J by 0 bases, leaving 16 bases between them. The CDR3 reads CACDTLQGMPYTDKLIF. In DNA, the CDR3 is TGTGCCTGTGACACCCTCCAGGGGATGCCTTACACCGATAAACTCATCTTT.

This clone was detected a few times. This DNA's translation and the protein TCRdb lists, from a much larger clone, do not match at residue 19, likely due to a read error; the protein shown is translated from the DNA. No J gene was assigned, while the V gene was called as TRDV3; TRDD3 is the table's D call, not checked against the DNA. In germline, CDR1 is TVYSNPD, CDR2 GDNSRS (reference sequence). The CDR3 is made up of 20 amino acids. Written as DNA, the CDR3 is TGTGCCTTTTCCAATAGGCCGTACTGGGGGATCAGTCCCAACACCGATAAACTCACCTTT. Translation: CAFSNRPYWGISPNTDKLTF.

This clone came up many times. The translation of this DNA and the TCRdb protein of a much larger clone differ at residue 9, probably owing to a read error; the protein shown here is translated from the DNA. The rearrangement joins TRDV2 to TRDJ1, with D possibly TRDD3 on 6 matching bases. TCRdb records no J gene; here it was assigned by comparing the DNA to germline. There are 19 residues in the CDR3. Trimming left V 0 bases short and J 0 bases short, with 22 bases between. Germline V lookup: CDR1 GEAIGNYY, CDR2 EKD. CDR3 sequence (DNA): TGTGCCTGTGACACCGTCTCGGGGGAGTCCCCGAGCCACACCGATAAACTCATCTTT. Encoded protein: CACDTVSGESPSHTDKLIF.

This clone has more than one count but fewer than ten. A read error likely explains this, since a far larger clone differs by one base. This specimen includes other DNA sequences encoding the same CDR3. The chain uses TRDV2 and TRDJ1; 10 nucleotides align to TRDD3. TCRdb supplies no J gene; here it was assigned by aligning the nucleotide sequence to germline. Germline trimming cut 3 bases from V and 5 bases from J; bases unmatched to any gene: 29. Germline CDR1 is GEAIGNYY and CDR2 is EKD. The CDR3 has 22 amino acids. The CDR3 DNA is TGTGCCTGTGACGTGTCGGGCCTTCCCTCGTACTGGGGGATCCCCCTGCCTGATAAACTCATCTTT. This sequence encodes CACDVSGLPSYWGIPLPDKLIF.

In regard to this clone: TCRdb's listed protein matches a much larger clone and diverges from this DNA's translation at residue 7, likely through a read error; the protein shown comes from the DNA. V usage is TRDV1 and J usage is TRDJ1; TRDD2 or TRDD3 may be the D gene (7 bases each). TCRdb does not report a J gene; here it was assigned by matching the DNA to germline references. The germline CDR1 and CDR2 sequences are TSWWSYY and QGS. V dropped 5 bases and J dropped 0 bases, with 37 bases sitting between them. The CDR3 runs to 23 residues. This CDR3 is CALGSLPHSYWIRGNKYTDKLIF. The CDR3 nucleotides read TGTGCTCTTGGGTCACTCCCCCATTCCTACTGGATACGCGGAAACAAGTACACCGATAAACTCATCTTT.

This clone was observed a few times. TCRdb pairs this DNA with a much larger clone's protein that differs at residue 3, likely a read error; the protein shown was translated from the DNA. The chain has TRDV2 and TRDJ1; D gene unclear. The J gene, absent from TCRdb, was called here by matching the DNA to germline. The germline V gene has CDR1 GEAIGNYY and CDR2 EKD. CDR3 length: 15 amino acids. In nucleotides, the CDR3 is TGTGCCAGTGACACCGTCCAGCGTAACACCGATAAACTCATCTTT. It translates to CASDTVQRNTDKLIF.

The table lists this clone with a few counts. This could be a read error, since a much larger clone is one nucleotide away. The same CDR3 arises from other DNA sequences in this sample as well. V and J are TRDV1 and TRDJ1, with 13 bases that match TRDD3. Germline CDR1 reads TSWWSYY; CDR2 reads QGS. This CDR3 contains 22 residues. DNA of the CDR3: TGTGCCCTTGGGGACCCCTCGCGGTCCACTACCCTTCCTGTACTGGGGGATACGAAACTCATCTTT. Amino acid sequence: CALGDPSRSTTLPVLGDTKLIF.

This clone was detected only a few times. TCRdb's protein, taken from a much larger clone, differs from this DNA's translation at residue 5, likely owing to a read error; the protein displayed comes from the DNA. CDR3 sequence reads: CAFKPSYTDKLIF. CDR3 bases: TGTGCCTTTAAGCCTTCCTACACCGATAAACTCATCTTT. This chain joins TRDV3 and TRDJ1; TRDD2 agrees at 7 bases. J gave up 0 bases and V 1 base, and 2 bases lay outside the gene matches. This CDR3 has 13 amino acids. CDR1 and CDR2 (germline): TVYSNPD, GDNSRS (reference sequence).

This clone was observed at least ten times. The genes are TRDV1 and TRDJ1; D is uncertain. The CDR3 consists of 16 residues. Looked up from germline, CDR1 is TSWWSYY and CDR2 is QGS. V shed 2 bases and J shed 0 bases, with 13 bases lying between them. This CDR3 is CALGEVGRGYTDKLIF. The CDR3 DNA sequence: TGTGCTCTTGGGGAAGTAGGTAGAGGATACACCGATAAACTCATCTTT.